Below, 23 T cell receptor beta chains from the same sample are listed, as sequenced in a study of PD-1 blockade in classical Hodgkin lymphoma. Every patient relapsed after autologous stem cell transplantation, and brentuximab vedotin exposure varied. Sequencing used immunoSEQ multiplex PCR; TCRdb keeps in-frame clones, though not all of them. The sample lists tens of thousands of clones, roughly nine tenths occurring once. Source: peripheral blood mononuclear cells (PBMCs), taken before the second cycle of nivolumab. The receptors derive from a human donor with classical Hodgkin lymphoma.

Only one count was recorded for this clone. This sequence joins TRBV10-1 and TRBJ1-3, with 9 positions matching TRBD1. V gave up 6 bases and J gave up 2 bases; unmatched junction bases: 2. The CDR3 sequence is 14 residues long. Looked up from germline, CDR1 is WNHNN and CDR2 is SYGVQD (reference sequence). This chain's CDR3 is CASSRDRAGNTIYF. The CDR3 bases are TGCGCCAGCAGCCGGGACAGGGCTGGAAACACCATATATTTT.

This chain connects TRBV6-5 to TRBJ2-7; 10 nucleotides match TRBD1. The CDR3 runs to 14 residues. The J segment lost 5 bases and the V segment lost 2 bases, leaving 3 bases of the junction unmatched. Per the germline V gene, CDR1 is MNHEY and CDR2 is SVGAGI. The CDR3 reads CASSYRDRGHEQYF. The CDR3, as DNA: TGTGCCAGCAGTTACCGGGACAGGGGCCACGAGCAGTACTTC.

The chain joins TRBV28 to TRBJ2-7; 8 nucleotides match TRBD2. J was trimmed by 2 bases and V by 8 bases; bases with no gene match: 8. The CDR3 extends over 14 amino acids. Germline V lookup: CDR1 MDHEN, CDR2 SYDVKM. CDR3: CASVDGLAPYEQYF. The CDR3 DNA reads TGTGCCAGCGTCGACGGACTAGCCCCCTACGAGCAGTACTTC.

V is TRBV18 and J is TRBJ2-5; unclear D gene. Germline V gene lookup returns CDR1 KGHSH and CDR2 LQKENI. The CDR3 extends over 14 amino acids. V was cut by 0 bases and J by 2 bases, with 7 bases left in between. The CDR3 bases are TGTGCCAGCTCACCACCGGCTAGTCAAGAGACCCAGTACTTC. It yields the protein CASSPPASQETQYF.

V and J are TRBV27 and TRBJ2-3; tentative D call: TRBD2 (6 bases). The CDR3 totals 18 residues. CDR1 and CDR2 (germline): MNHEY, SMNVEV (reference sequence). V lost 5 bases to trimming and J lost 0 bases, with 21 bases between them. The CDR3 loop reads CASSALVRKRASTDTQYF. CDR3 sequence (DNA): TGTGCCAGCAGTGCCCTCGTCCGGAAGCGGGCGAGCACAGATACGCAGTATTTT.

This clone is termed medium-sized (0.01 to 0.1%). The sample holds other DNA sequences that translate to the same CDR3. The chain combines TRBV11-2 with TRBJ2-7; 7 nucleotides line up with TRBD1. This CDR3 is 14 amino acids long. The V gene's germline CDR1 is SGHAT and CDR2 FQNNGV. J lost 2 bases, V lost 0 bases, and 1 base had no gene match. Written as DNA, the CDR3 is TGTGCCAGCAGCTTAGATAGGGGGCCCTACGAGCAGTACTTC. This encodes CASSLDRGPYEQYF.

The chain carries TRBV27 and TRBJ1-5, with unresolved D. Trimming cost V 3 bases and J 3 bases, with 12 bases left between them. Germline CDR1 MNHEY, CDR2 SMNVEV (reference sequence). CDR3 length equals 15 residues. Here the CDR3 reads CASSLGGSFNQPQHF. CDR3 coding DNA: TGTGCCAGCAGTTTGGGAGGGAGTTTCAATCAGCCCCAGCATTTT.

The CDR3 spells CASSQVGGANEQFF. The CDR3 nucleotides read TGTGCCAGCAGCCAGGTCGGGGGGGCAAATGAGCAGTTCTTC. This chain links TRBV7-6 with TRBJ2-1, with 8 bases fitting TRBD2. V lost 5 bases, J lost 7 bases, and 7 bases stayed unmatched. The CDR3 is 14 residues long. Germline lookup yields CDR1 SGHVS and CDR2 FNYEAQ.

The V and J genes are TRBV5-8 and TRBJ2-3; 10 nucleotides match TRBD2. The CDR3 runs 16 residues. CDR1 and CDR2 (germline): SGHTS, YDEGEE. V gave up 7 bases and J gave up 3 bases; unmatched junction bases: 11. The CDR3 DNA is TGTGCCAGCGGCCGGGCCCAGCGGGAGGGGACAGATACGCAGTATTTT. Amino acids: CASGRAQREGTDTQYF.

CDR3 sequence: CASSPGLAGWETQYF. The CDR3 bases are TGTGCCAGTAGTCCGGGACTAGCGGGCTGGGAGACCCAGTACTTC. The V gene is TRBV19, the J gene TRBJ2-5; 12 positions match TRBD2. Germline V gives CDR1 LNHDA, CDR2 SQIVND (reference sequence). CDR3 length: 15 amino acids. Germline trimming cut 5 bases from V and 5 bases from J; bases unmatched to any gene: 6.

The chain employs TRBV7-9 and TRBJ1-5; D unresolved. V was cut by 2 bases and J by 3 bases, with 8 bases left in between. The germline V gene encodes CDR1 SEHNR and CDR2 FQNEAQ (reference sequence). The CDR3 has 14 amino acids. This CDR3 reads CASSLNHDNQPQHF. The CDR3 DNA is TGTGCCAGCAGCTTAAATCATGACAATCAGCCCCAGCATTTT. The full variable domain, rest sourced from reference TRBV7-9 and TRBJ1-5, is DTGVSQNPRHKITKRGQNVTFRCDPISEHNRLYWYRQTLGQGPEFLTYFQNEAQLEKSRLLSDRFSAERPKGSFSTLEIQRTEQGDSAMYLCASSLNHDNQPQHFGDGTRLSIL.

This clone was observed a single time. CDR3 in DNA: TGCGCCAGCAGCCAAGATCCCCAGGGTCTTGAGCAGTTCTTC. Translating gives CASSQDPQGLEQFF. The chain links TRBV4-1 to TRBJ2-1, with D possibly TRBD1 on 5 matching bases. V shed 0 bases and J shed 9 bases, with 12 bases lying between them. Per germline, CDR1 MGHRA and CDR2 YSYEKL. This CDR3 comprises 14 residues.

The rearrangement joins TRBV7-5 to TRBJ2-1; TRBD2 is the table's D call, not checked against the DNA. TRBV7-5 is listed as a pseudogene. This CDR3 spans 14 amino acids. In nucleotides, the CDR3 is TGTGCCAGAAAGGGAGCGGGGGGAAACAATGAGCAGTTCTTC. Protein: CARKGAGGNNEQFF.

The V and J genes are TRBV7-9 and TRBJ1-3; 7 bases map to TRBD1. Germline V gene data show CDR1 as SEHNR and CDR2 as FQNEAQ (reference sequence). CDR3 length: 15 residues. With 8 bases clipped from V and 4 bases from J, the junction kept 11 bases outside the gene matches. CDR3 DNA sequence: TGTGCCAGCGCTACCTCCGGGGGACAGGGAAACACCATATATTTT. Encoded protein: CASATSGGQGNTIYF. The entire variable domain, with the rest obtained from reference TRBV7-9 and TRBJ1-3, is as follows: DTGVSQNPRHKITKRGQNVTFRCDPISEHNRLYWYRQTLGQGPEFLTYFQNEAQLEKSRLLSDRFSAERPKGSFSTLEIQRTEQGDSAMYLCASATSGGQGNTIYFGEGSWLTVV.

J is TRBJ2-5 and V is TRBV7-2, with a possible D match to TRBD2 (7 bases). The CDR3 runs 16 residues. Germline V lookup: CDR1 SGHTA, CDR2 FQGNSA. The ends were cut back, 4 bases at V and 2 bases at J, with 17 bases in the middle. The CDR3 DNA reads TGTGCCAGCAGCTGGCTCCGGGGGGCTGGTCAAGAGACCCAGTACTTC. It yields the protein CASSWLRGAGQETQYF.

This rearrangement joins TRBV28 to TRBJ2-1; 11 positions match TRBD2. CDR3 length: 18 amino acids. The germline V gene encodes CDR1 MDHEN and CDR2 SYDVKM. Trimming took 2 bases from V and 8 from J; bases not matched to a gene: 14. DNA for the CDR3: TGTGCCAGCAGTTTACGCTTCGGACTAGCGGGTACGGGGCATGAGCAGTTCTTC. Residues: CASSLRFGLAGTGHEQFF. Full variable domain (rest looked up from reference TRBV28 and TRBJ2-1): DVKVTQSSRYLVKRTGEKVFLECVQDMDHENMFWYRQDPGLGLRLIYFSYDVKMKEKGDIPEGYSVSREKKERFSLILESASTNQTSMYLCASSLRFGLAGTGHEQFFGPGTRLTVL.

The chain couples TRBV10-3 to TRBJ1-4; 7 bases match TRBD1. The CDR3 totals 14 residues. The germline V gene has CDR1 ENHRY and CDR2 SYGVKD. J was trimmed by 8 bases and V by 2 bases; bases with no gene match: 5. The CDR3 loop is CAISEPGGGEKLFF. The CDR3 nucleotides are TGTGCCATCAGTGAGCCAGGGGGGGGAGAAAAACTGTTTTTT.

The chain couples TRBV28 to TRBJ2-6; D call uncertain. The CDR3 length is 15 residues. Germline values: CDR1 MDHEN, CDR2 SYDVKM. V was clipped by 6 bases and J by 2 bases, with 11 bases between them. The CDR3 DNA reads as TGTGCCAGCAGCGTCGGGTTCGCTGGGGCCAACGTCCTGACTTTC. This sequence encodes CASSVGFAGANVLTF.

This clone showed up just once. J is TRBJ2-2 and V is TRBV14; D is perhaps TRBD1 (7 bases). This CDR3 is built from 14 residues. From germline, CDR1 is SGHDN and CDR2 FVKESK. Trimming stripped 6 bases from V and 4 bases from J, with 12 bases between. The CDR3 bases are TGTGCCAGCAGAACCCAGGGGGGCACCGGGGAGCTGTTTTTT. Translated, it gives CASRTQGGTGELFF.

The chain has TRBV21-1 and TRBJ2-5; whether TRBD1, the table's D call, matches the DNA was not checked. TRBV21-1 constitutes a pseudogene. This CDR3 region has 17 residues. Written as DNA, the CDR3 is TGTGCCAGCAGCTCCCCCGAGCGGACAGGGATTCAAGAGACCCAGTACTTC. Translated: CASSSPERTGIQETQYF.

The V gene is TRBV28, the J gene TRBJ2-7; D unresolved. The CDR3 is 14 amino acids. V lost 3 bases and J lost 3, with 12 bases in between. Looked up from germline, CDR1 is MDHEN and CDR2 is SYDVKM. CDR3 sequence: CASSLSPNYYEQYF. The DNA of the CDR3 is TGTGCCAGCAGTTTGAGTCCGAACTACTACGAGCAGTACTTC.

By sample share, this clone is hyperexpanded. This chain connects TRBV2 to TRBJ1-2; D ambiguous. The V end was cut by 5 bases, the J end by 7 bases, with 23 bases between. This CDR3 has 16 residues. From germline, CDR1 is SNHLY and CDR2 FYNNEI. CDR3 DNA sequence: TGTGCCAGCAGTACTACCCGAGACAATCTAGGTCCTGGCTACACCTTC. Its protein product is CASSTTRDNLGPGYTF.

This chain connects TRBV28 to TRBJ1-5, with TRBD1 as a possible D gene (5 bases). The V end lost 6 bases, the J end lost 8 bases, and 20 bases lay between the germline ends. The CDR3 is 15 amino acids. The germline V gene has CDR1 MDHEN and CDR2 SYDVKM. CDR3 protein: CASSSAIRDREPQHF. As DNA, the CDR3 is TGTGCCAGCAGCTCTGCAATAAGGGACCGGGAGCCCCAGCATTTT. Full variable domain (rest looked up from reference TRBV28 and TRBJ1-5): DVKVTQSSRYLVKRTGEKVFLECVQDMDHENMFWYRQDPGLGLRLIYFSYDVKMKEKGDIPEGYSVSREKKERFSLILESASTNQTSMYLCASSSAIRDREPQHFGDGTRLSIL.